This T cell receptor beta chain stems from a study of blood T cell repertoires in COVID-19. Study as a whole: The United States, Italy and Spain provided the acute and convalescent COVID-19 samples. The cDNA or gDNA used as material had been derived from T cells, B-cell-depleted T cells, or PBMCs.

Original data processing: The authors estimated nucleated cell counts from reference gene primer amplification. TCRdb keeps only in-frame clones here, not all; method: immunoSEQ multiplex PCR. V and J calls and clone size are given by that table; D and trimming were obtained from the DNA. This table holds hundreds of thousands of clones, around 85% found once. The CDR3 contains 10 residues. Per germline, CDR1 MNHEY and CDR2 SVGAGI. Comments on this clone: An end of the junction differs from the germline gene, which may be a read error.

This sequence originates from a woman aged 18-35 years with acute or convalescent COVID-19. The specimen was peripheral blood. V usage is TRBV6-5 and J usage is TRBJ1-2; D not certain. DNA for the CDR3: TGTGCCAGCAGTCCCGCCGACGGGTCCTTC. Translation: CASSPADGSF.